Here is one TCR beta chain with its context. The data belong to a study of blood T cell repertoires in COVID-19. Unmatched junction bases numbered 9, after V lost 2 bases and J lost 2 bases. CDR3 length: 17 amino acids. Looked up from germline, CDR1 is SGHTA and CDR2 is FQGNSA. The table came from immunoSEQ multiplex PCR; TCRdb's copy has only in-frame clones and leaves some out. The sample shows 250,000 to 300,000 clones, 70% to 90% of them seen only once. This chain links TRBV7-2 with TRBJ1-3, with 7 bases matching TRBD1. This clonotype was sampled from a woman aged 25-40 years who had recovered from COVID-19. Material: peripheral blood. The CDR3: CASSLSRDSKPGNTIYF. CDR3 nucleotides: TGTGCCAGCAGCTTATCTCGGGACAGTAAACCTGGAAACACCATATATTTT.